The TCR beta chain under discussion was sequenced for a study of blood T cell repertoires in COVID-19. Study details: There were acute and convalescent COVID-19 samples, and they came from the United States, Italy and Spain. Nucleic acid was either cDNA or gDNA, and it came from T cells, B-cell-depleted T cells, or PBMCs.

Per the authors' pipeline: Estimation of nucleated cell counts relied on the amplification of reference gene primers. Measured with immunoSEQ multiplex PCR; TCRdb has only the in-frame clones, and not every one. V and J calls and clone size are those listed in that table; D and trimming were worked out from the DNA. The sample consists of about 210,000 clones, roughly 85% of them appearing once. During active infection, Seattle patients enrolled and were then monitored through disease. Trimming pared 4 bases from V and 2 bases from J, leaving 15 bases between. Germline CDR1 reads LGHNA; CDR2 reads YSLEER. The length of the CDR3 is 15 residues. This clone was observed a handful of times.

J is TRBJ2-7 and V is TRBV4-3; weak D call: TRBD1 (6 bases). Sequenced: peripheral blood. This TCR was recovered from a man aged 45-65 years with COVID-19, enrolled during active disease. In DNA form, the CDR3 reads TGCGCCAGCAGCCCCTTTGAAGGGGGAACCTACGAGCAGTACTTC. It translates to CASSPFEGGTYEQYF.